This passage covers 24 T cell receptor beta chains from one sample sequenced in a study of blood T cell repertoires in COVID-19. Generated by immunoSEQ multiplex PCR, the TCRdb table keeps only in-frame clones and is missing some. Of a few hundred thousand clones in the sample, 88% were seen once. Specimen: PBMCs or T cells enriched from blood (not recorded which). The receptor source for this set is a woman in her forties who had recovered from COVID-19.

The genes are TRBV5-1 and TRBJ2-7, with 11 nucleotides matching TRBD2. Trimming cost V 0 bases and J 2 bases; bases outside gene matches: 1. This CDR3 is built from 15 residues. The germline V gene has CDR1 SGHRS and CDR2 YFSETQ. The CDR3 DNA reads TGCGCCAGCAGCTTGGATAGCGGGAGGGCCTACGAGCAGTACTTC. Translated, it gives CASSLDSGRAYEQYF.

The chain employs TRBV2 and TRBJ2-3; 8 bases align to TRBD2. V shed 3 bases and J 3 bases; nucleotides not matched to a gene: 8. Germline-derived CDR1 and CDR2 are SNHLY and FYNNEI. CDR3 length: 16 residues. The CDR3 loop is CASSDGTSWLTDTQYF. The CDR3, as DNA: TGTGCCAGCAGTGATGGGACTAGTTGGTTAACAGATACGCAGTATTTT.

This chain uses TRBV24-1 with TRBJ2-1, with D maybe TRBD2 (5 bases). V gave up 1 base and J gave up 10 bases, with 19 bases separating them. This CDR3 is built from 16 residues. CDR1 is KGHDR, CDR2 SFDVKD, per germline. Here the CDR3 reads CATSDFVDSPLGEQFF. The CDR3 DNA reads TGTGCCACCAGTGATTTTGTGGACTCCCCTTTAGGGGAGCAGTTCTTC.

In this sample, this clone turned up once. The CDR3 spells CATARQGGDEKLFF. In nucleotides, the CDR3 is TGTGCCACGGCGCGACAGGGTGGGGATGAAAAACTGTTTTTT. The chain links TRBV6-5 to TRBJ1-4; 7 bases align to TRBD1. V lost 10 bases to trimming and J lost 6 bases; unmatched junction nucleotides: 11. CDR1 is MNHEY, CDR2 SVGAGI, per germline. This CDR3 comprises 14 residues.

This chain links TRBV7-9 with TRBJ1-5, with 9 nucleotides matching TRBD1. Germline CDR1 is SEHNR and CDR2 is FQNEAQ (reference sequence). This CDR3 is built from 15 residues. V gave up 5 bases and J gave up 6 bases; unmatched junction bases: 8. CDR3 nucleotides: TGTGCCAGCAGCCGGACAGGGGAAAATGGTCAGCCCCAGCATTTT. This sequence encodes CASSRTGENGQPQHF.

The count of this clone is one. This chain links TRBV12-3 or TRBV12-4 with TRBJ1-2; no reliable D call. This CDR3 region has 13 residues. Trimming pared 3 bases from V and 3 bases from J, leaving 8 bases between. The CDR3 spells CASSLVTDYGYTF. The CDR3 DNA sequence: TGTGCCAGCAGTTTGGTCACGGACTATGGCTACACCTTC.

This chain connects TRBV27 to TRBJ1-1, with TRBD1 matching 8 bases. CDR1 MNHEY and CDR2 SMNVEV come from the germline V gene (reference sequence). This CDR3 has 13 amino acids. The ends lost 5 bases at V and 6 bases at J; junction bases unmatched: 5. This CDR3 reads CASSDRGVPEAFF. The DNA of the CDR3 is TGTGCCAGCAGTGACAGGGGAGTCCCTGAAGCTTTCTTT.

The chain couples TRBV6-2 or TRBV6-3 to TRBJ2-5, with TRBD2 as a possible D gene (5 bases). The CDR3 contains 16 residues. Deletions cut 2 bases from V and 2 bases from J, with 15 bases between. Germline values: CDR1 MNHEY, CDR2 SVGEGT. The CDR3, as DNA: TGTGCCAGCAGTTACCGGGCCCGGGAATCACAAGAGACCCAGTACTTC. Its translation: CASSYRARESQETQYF.

This clone was counted a single time. The chain uses TRBV2 and TRBJ1-1, with TRBD1 matching 7 bases. The CDR3 runs to 15 residues. The germline V gene has CDR1 SNHLY and CDR2 FYNNEI. V trimming: 3 bases; J trimming: 2 bases; junction bases outside the gene matches: 6. The CDR3 reads CASSEQGQLNTEAFF. CDR3 nucleotides: TGTGCCAGCAGTGAGCAGGGACAGCTAAACACTGAAGCTTTCTTT.

CDR3 bases: TGCGCCAGCAGCCAAGTGAGGTTCGGGACAGGGGGCACTGAAGCTTTCTTT. Residues: CASSQVRFGTGGTEAFF. This chain links TRBV4-3 with TRBJ1-1; 11 bases are a match to TRBD1. CDR3 length equals 17 residues. Germline V gene data show CDR1 as LGHNA and CDR2 as YSLEER. J was trimmed by 4 bases and V by 1 base; bases with no gene match: 8.

V and J are TRBV7-9 and TRBJ2-5; TRBD2 agrees at 12 bases. Germline values: CDR1 SEHNR, CDR2 FQNEAQ (reference sequence). The trim removed 2 bases at V and 5 bases at J, leaving 6 bases unmatched. There are 16 residues in the CDR3. The CDR3 sequence is CASSLLAGGFRETQYF. Here the CDR3 DNA reads TGTGCCAGCAGCTTACTAGCGGGAGGGTTTCGGGAGACCCAGTACTTC.

J is TRBJ1-3 and V is TRBV6-1; D unresolved. The CDR3 is 14 amino acids. Germline V CDR1 and CDR2: MNHNS, SASEGT. The germline V and J ends were trimmed by 2 bases and 1 base, with 6 bases remaining between them. Here the CDR3 DNA reads TGTGCCAGCAGTGAACAGGTTTCTGGAAACACCATATATTTT. Translated, it gives CASSEQVSGNTIYF.

This chain joins TRBV5-1 and TRBJ1-2; 7 positions agree with TRBD1. V shed 0 bases, J shed 7 bases, and the junction held 9 bases outside the gene matches. Germline V gene data show CDR1 as SGHRS and CDR2 as YFSETQ. The CDR3 loop spans 15 amino acids. CDR3 residues: CASSLANRGNGGYTF. In nucleotides, the CDR3 is TGCGCCAGCAGCTTGGCTAACAGGGGTAATGGTGGCTACACCTTC.

This chain joins TRBV24-1 and TRBJ1-1, with TRBD1 as a possible D gene (5 bases). The CDR3 is 12 residues long. V was cut by 7 bases and J by 5 bases, with 10 bases left in between. Germline lookup yields CDR1 KGHDR and CDR2 SFDVKD. CDR3 bases: TGTGCCACCAGCTCTCCAGGGACTGAAGCTTTCTTT. Amino acid sequence: CATSSPGTEAFF.

V and J are TRBV18 and TRBJ1-6; 11 bases align to TRBD1. The CDR3 loop spans 16 amino acids. Germline-derived CDR1 and CDR2 are KGHSH and LQKENI. V lost 4 bases to trimming and J lost 7 bases; unmatched junction nucleotides: 6. CDR3 DNA sequence: TGTGCCAGCTCACAAGGACAGGGGGCGTCGAATTCACCCCTCCACTTT. The encoded protein is CASSQGQGASNSPLHF.

The V and J genes are TRBV7-2 and TRBJ2-5, with D tentatively TRBD1 (5 bases). V shed 3 bases and J shed 4 bases, with 12 bases lying between them. The germline V gene encodes CDR1 SGHTA and CDR2 FQGNSA. This CDR3 comprises 14 residues. The CDR3 is CASSLDTGGETQYF. CDR3 coding DNA: TGTGCCAGCAGCTTGGACACCGGTGGAGAGACCCAGTACTTC. The full variable domain, with the rest looked up from reference TRBV7-2 and TRBJ2-5, is GAGVSQSPSNKVTEKGKDVELRCDPISGHTALYWYRQSLGQGLEFLIYFQGNSAPDKSGLPSDRFSAERTGGSVSTLTIQRTQQEDSAVYLCASSLDTGGETQYFGPGTRLLVL.

This clone came up once. The chain uses TRBV2 and TRBJ1-1; unclear D gene. This CDR3 has 12 residues. Germline V gene sequence: CDR1 SNHLY, CDR2 FYNNEI. V dropped 4 bases and J dropped 7 bases, with 10 bases sitting between them. CDR3 protein: CASSVLVLEAFF. In nucleotides, the CDR3 is TGTGCCAGCAGTGTCCTCGTACTTGAAGCTTTCTTT.

V is TRBV6-5 and J is TRBJ1-2; D might be TRBD1 (6 bases). V was shortened by 7 bases and J by 4 bases, with 16 bases between the two germline ends. This CDR3 region has 14 residues. The germline CDR1 and CDR2 sequences are MNHEY and SVGAGI. CDR3 residues: CASTTRQESYGYTF. CDR3 nucleotides: TGTGCCAGCACCACCCGACAGGAAAGCTATGGCTACACCTTC.

The chain is built from TRBV27 and TRBJ2-1; 10 nucleotides match TRBD2. The germline gives CDR1 MNHEY, CDR2 SMNVEV (reference sequence). V was pared by 2 bases and J by 7 bases, with 14 bases of the junction left unmatched. This CDR3 region has 18 residues. The DNA for the CDR3 is TGTGCCAGCAGTTTACGAGGACTAGCGGAGGTACCCCCTAATGAGCAGTTCTTC. Translation: CASSLRGLAEVPPNEQFF.

The V gene is TRBV27, the J gene TRBJ2-7; 8 bases are a match to TRBD1. The V segment lost 0 bases and the J segment 2 bases; nucleotides outside the gene matches: 15. Germline-derived CDR1 and CDR2 are MNHEY and SMNVEV (reference sequence). This CDR3 has 19 residues. The CDR3: CASSLSRTTTGGPTYEQYF. The CDR3 nucleotides read TGTGCCAGCAGTTTATCGCGAACTACTACAGGGGGTCCAACCTACGAGCAGTACTTC.

The rearrangement joins TRBV7-2 to TRBJ1-2, with D maybe TRBD1 (6 bases). V lost 6 bases and J 3 bases, leaving 14 bases between the germline ends. This CDR3 has 14 residues. Germline assignment: CDR1 SGHTA and CDR2 FQGNSA. Here the CDR3 DNA reads TGTGCCAGCAGTAGTACAGGGATTGACTATGGCTACACCTTC. This encodes CASSSTGIDYGYTF.

The CDR3: CASRGTHYEQYF. The CDR3 DNA reads as TGTGCCAGCAGAGGGACACACTACGAGCAGTACTTC. The chain is built from TRBV3-1 (or the pseudogene TRBV3-2) and TRBJ2-7; TRBD1 might be the D (6 bases). V lost 6 bases and J lost 3, with 9 bases in between. There are 12 residues in the CDR3. Germline loops: CDR1 LGHDT, CDR2 YNNKEL (reference sequence).

The CDR3 region has the DNA TGTGCCAGTAGTACCCGGACAGGAATCGGACCACCCCTCCACTTT. It encodes CASSTRTGIGPPLHF. The chain employs TRBV19 and TRBJ1-6; TRBD1 aligns across 7 bases. V dropped 4 bases and J dropped 11; count of bases not matched to a gene: 11. The CDR3 sequence is 15 residues long. Germline V gene data show CDR1 as LNHDA and CDR2 as SQIVND (reference sequence).

This clone has a handful of counts. This rearrangement joins TRBV10-3 to TRBJ1-5; tentative D call: TRBD1 (6 bases). V dropped 11 bases and J dropped 0 bases, with 8 bases sitting between them. Germline CDR1 is ENHRY and CDR2 is SYGVKD. CDR3 length: 12 residues. The CDR3 DNA sequence: TGTGCCGCAGGGGATAGCAATCAGCCCCAGCATTTT. Translating it yields CAAGDSNQPQHF.